Reported below is one TCR beta chain. The antigen is unknown. Profiled with immunoSEQ multiplex PCR; TCRdb holds only in-frame clones, not every one. The sample gives around 33,000 clones, roughly 84% of which show up once; approximately 20% is in the top ten. These data originate in a study of OX40 agonist ivuxolimab in advanced cancers. Study information: In three patients, partial responses were observed, one with hepatocellular carcinoma and two with cutaneous melanoma.

General study findings and limits: The CD4+ and CD8+ T cells in the blood had expanded clonally by week 6 at 0.1 to 3.0 mg/kg.

Sequenced here: CD4+ or CD8+ T cells sorted from blood, sampled in a trial of the OX40 agonist ivuxolimab. The clonotype was recovered from an adult with an advanced solid tumor such as melanoma, head and neck, liver or kidney cancer.

CDR3 in amino acids: CASSGPLQGRTQYF. In DNA form, the CDR3 reads TGTGCCAGCAGCGGACCCCTACAGGGTAGGACGCAGTATTTT. V and J are TRBV5-6 and TRBJ2-3; D may be TRBD1 (6 bases). Germline V CDR1 and CDR2: SGHDT, YYEEEE. V lost 4 bases to trimming and J lost 9 bases, with 18 bases between them. The CDR3 is 14 amino acids.